This T cell receptor beta chain was found in a study of blood T cell repertoires in COVID-19. Across the study: Sites in the United States, Italy and Spain provided acute and convalescent COVID-19 samples. T cells, B-cell-depleted T cells, or PBMCs supplied cDNA or gDNA.

Authors' processing steps: Estimated nucleated cell counts came from reference gene primer amplification. TCRdb's table, derived via immunoSEQ multiplex PCR, lists solely in-frame clones and lacks some. That table is the source of V, J and clone size, and D and trimming were worked out from the DNA. The sample shows 290,000 or so clones, more than 85% of them seen only once. Trimming at V came to 5 bases and at J to 5 bases, leaving 8 bases not matched to a gene. CDR3 length: 13 amino acids. CDR1 and CDR2 from the germline V gene are SQVTM and ANQGSEA. The chain links TRBV29-1 to TRBJ1-1; 7 bases match TRBD1. The TCR originated in an older man with acute or convalescent COVID-19. Source material: peripheral blood. The CDR3, as DNA: TGCAGCGTTAGTCAGACAGGGCGGACTGAAGCTTTCTTT. Residues: CSVSQTGRTEAFF. The full variable domain, with the rest looked up from reference TRBV29-1 and TRBJ1-1, is SAVISQKPSRDICQRGTSLTIQCQVDSQVTMMFWYRQQPGQSLTLIATANQGSEATYESGFVIDKFPISRPNLTFSTLTVSNMSPEDSSIYLCSVSQTGRTEAFFGQGTRLTVV.